Here is one T cell receptor (gamma chain) with its context. Its target is unknown. This specimen includes other DNA sequences encoding the same CDR3. This sample is drawn from a study of human gamma delta and Vdelta1 T cells. TCRdb re-called clones from the PCR reads using CATT. This table has some 8,500 gamma-chain clones, approximately 42% appearing once. V lost 1 base, J lost 3 bases, and 3 bases stayed unmatched. The CDR3 totals 13 residues. Germline V lookup: CDR1 VENAVY, CDR2 YDSYNSRV. The receptor comes from a human donor in good health. The source material was Vdelta1 gamma-delta T cells from blood grown in culture (DOT cells). V usage is TRGV8 and J usage is TRGJ1 or TRGJ2. The CDR3 loop is CATWDRSYYKKLF. The CDR3 DNA reads as TGTGCCACCTGGGATAGATCTTATTATAAGAAACTCTTT.